The present TCR beta chain was sequenced within a study of blood T cell repertoires in COVID-19. The overall study: The samples span acute and convalescent COVID-19 from the United States, Italy and Spain.

This clone was seen a single time. As processed by the authors: Nucleated cell number was recorded as an estimate derived from reference gene primer amplification. The method was immunoSEQ multiplex PCR; TCRdb's version includes in-frame clones alone and lacks a portion of them. V, J and clone size were drawn from that table, and D and trimming were deduced from the DNA. The data show 70,000 or so clones, with 90% to 95% seen just once and around 9.1% held by the top ten. The receptor's source is a human donor in a cohort sampled during active COVID-19. The sequenced sample consisted of peripheral blood.

CDR3 residues: CASSQPGQGVYGYTF. CDR3 DNA: TGTGCCAGCAGCCAACCGGGACAGGGTGTCTATGGCTACACCTTC. The chain carries TRBV4-2 and TRBJ1-2, with 9 nucleotides matching TRBD1. Per the germline V gene, CDR1 is LGHNA and CDR2 is YNFKEQ. The CDR3 totals 15 residues. V gave up 2 bases and J gave up 4 bases; unmatched junction bases: 5.